A selection of T cell receptor beta chains follows, all from one sample in a study of radiotherapy plus CTLA-4 blockade in lung cancer. Sequencing was performed with immunoSEQ multiplex PCR; in TCRdb, only in-frame clones are kept and a portion is missing. The sample holds about 82,000 clones, 60% to 80% seen once. The sample was peripheral blood, taken from a patient treated with radiotherapy plus ipilimumab. Every receptor here comes from a human donor with non-small cell lung cancer that progressed on radiotherapy plus ipilimumab. Each CDR3 is given with its conserved first and last residue. The D gene is left open where the match is weak. Expanded clones get a size class; other rows say once, few or many, or leave the size out.

cdr3_nt cdr3_aa j_call v_call clone_size d_call
TGTGCCAGCAGCCTTCGACAGTACAATGAGCAGTTCTTC CASSLRQYNEQFF TRBJ2-1 TRBV11-2 few -
TGTGCCAGCAGGGGTAACAGGGGGGGTTCAGGAAACACCATATATTTT CASRGNRGGSGNTIYF TRBJ1-3 TRBV28 - TRBD1
TGTGCCAGCAGGGACAGGGGGAAGTCAGATACGCAGTATTTT CASRDRGKSDTQYF TRBJ2-3 TRBV19 - TRBD1
TGTGCCAGCAGCTTAGTGGGGGAGGTGAACACTGAAGCTTTCTTT CASSLVGEVNTEAFF TRBJ1-1 TRBV7-9 - -
TGCGCCAGCAGCTTGGGGTGGCCTAATGAAAAACTGTTTTTT CASSLGWPNEKLFF TRBJ1-4 TRBV5-1 - -
TGTGCCACCAGCAGAGGGACTAATAGCAATCAGCCCCAGCATTTT CATSRGTNSNQPQHF TRBJ1-5 TRBV15 - -
TGTGCCAGCAGTCCCGGGGGACAGGGGGAGACCCAGTACTTC CASSPGGQGETQYF TRBJ2-5 TRBV28 few TRBD1
TGTGCCAGCAGCCCAAGGGGGGCCCGGACAGTTAAGTACTTC CASSPRGARTVKYF TRBJ2-7 TRBV28 - -
TGTGCCAGCAGCTTGAGGGAGCCTATCTATAGCAATCAGCCCCAGCATTTT CASSLREPIYSNQPQHF TRBJ1-5 TRBV11-2 once -
TGTGCCAGCAGTTACTCGAGGGAAGGAGTCTACGAGCAGTACTTC CASSYSREGVYEQYF TRBJ2-7 TRBV6-5 - -
TGCGCCAGCAGCCAAGCGGATCGAAGGGTAGCCACTGAAGCTTTCTTT CASSQADRRVATEAFF TRBJ1-1 TRBV4-3 few -
TGTGCCAGCAGTTCACTCCGGGACAGGGGGCTTAAAAACTATGGCTACACCTTC CASSSLRDRGLKNYGYTF TRBJ1-2 TRBV28 few TRBD1
TGTGCCAGCAGCTTAGGCTTAGACTATGAGCAGTTCTTC CASSLGLDYEQFF TRBJ2-1 TRBV7-3 - -
TGTGCCAGCAGCGCAGGGACTGGTGGCTATGGCTACACCTTC CASSAGTGGYGYTF TRBJ1-2 TRBV5-1 - -
TGTGCCAGCAGTCCCTCAGGGGGCATCCGACATGGCTACACCTTC CASSPSGGIRHGYTF TRBJ1-2 TRBV28 - TRBD1
TGTGCCAGCAGCCCGGGGACAGGGCGGTCAGATACGCAGTATTTT CASSPGTGRSDTQYF TRBJ2-3 TRBV5-4 - TRBD1
TGTGCCAGTAATTTTGGGACCAGTTCCTACAATGAGCAGTTCTTC CASNFGTSSYNEQFF TRBJ2-1 TRBV19 - -
TGTGCCAGCATTCCCGGAAGGACCGGGGAGCTGTTTTTT CASIPGRTGELFF TRBJ2-2 TRBV6-5 - -
TGTGCCAGCAGCTGGACTAGCGGAACCTACGAGCAGTACTTC CASSWTSGTYEQYF TRBJ2-7 TRBV7-8 - TRBD2
TGTGCCACCAGCAGAGATTTGGCGGGAGGAAGCTACGAGCAGTACTTC CATSRDLAGGSYEQYF TRBJ2-7 TRBV15 - TRBD2
TGTGCCAGCAGCCCGGGCGGGGGACGTGAAAAACTGTTTTTT CASSPGGGREKLFF TRBJ1-4 TRBV5-8 - -
TGTGCCAGCAGGGAAGCGGGAGTGGACAAAAACATTCAGTACTTC CASREAGVDKNIQYF TRBJ2-4 TRBV28 - TRBD2
TGTGCCAGTCAACCGGGACTAGCGGGAAGGACAGATACGCAGTATTTT CASQPGLAGRTDTQYF TRBJ2-3 TRBV9 few TRBD2
TGTGCCAGCAGCTTAGAGGCTAGCGGGGGGCCGAGGAATGAGCAGTTCTTC CASSLEASGGPRNEQFF TRBJ2-1 TRBV7-2 - TRBD2
TGTGCCAGCAGCCCCTATACCGGGACAGGGGATGAAAAACTGTTTTTT CASSPYTGTGDEKLFF TRBJ1-4 TRBV28 - TRBD1
TGTGCCAGCTCCGTTGGGGCCTCCTCCTACGAGCAGTACTTC CASSVGASSYEQYF TRBJ2-7 TRBV9 - -
TGCAGTGCTAGAGTCGGTAGGCAGTACTTC CSARVGRQYF TRBJ2-7 TRBV20-1 few -
TGTGCCAGCAGTCCCCAACAGGGGAGTGGAAACACCATATATTTT CASSPQQGSGNTIYF TRBJ1-3 TRBV6-5 few TRBD1
TGCGCCAGCAGGGTTTCTAACTATGGCCACACCTTC CASRVSNYGHTF TRBJ1-2 TRBV10-1 - -
TGTGCCAGCAGCCCTAACAGGGGCCAAGAGACCCAGTACTTC CASSPNRGQETQYF TRBJ2-5 TRBV2 - TRBD1
TGTGCCTCAACCGGGACTAGCGGGGATGGGACGCAGTATTTT CASTGTSGDGTQYF TRBJ2-3 TRBV2 - TRBD2
TGCGCCAGCAGCTACTTCCCAGGGGGAGAGGCGTATGAAAAACTGTTTTTT CASSYFPGGEAYEKLFF TRBJ1-4 TRBV5-1 - TRBD1
TGTGCCAGCAGTCCAGTCCCGGGACAGGGATCGGGAAACACCATATATTTT CASSPVPGQGSGNTIYF TRBJ1-3 TRBV28 - TRBD1
TGCGCCAGCAGCTCTGGGACAGTATTCTACGAGCAGTACTTC CASSSGTVFYEQYF TRBJ2-7 TRBV5-1 - TRBD1
TGTGCCAGCAGAATGACCGGAAGGGGCACTGAAGCTTTCTTT CASRMTGRGTEAFF TRBJ1-1 TRBV14 once -
TGCGCCAGCAGCCAAGATGAGAGAGAGCAGTACTTC CASSQDEREQYF TRBJ2-7 TRBV4-1 few -
TGTGCCACCACCTCGGGGGACCCCTACGAGCAGTACTTC CATTSGDPYEQYF TRBJ2-7 TRBV10-3 - -
TGCGCCAGCAGTTCCCCCGGGACTAGACCCTACAATGAGCAGTTCTTC CASSSPGTRPYNEQFF TRBJ2-1 TRBV5-1 - TRBD2
TGTGCCAGCAGCCCTACGGAGGTAGCTTTCTTT CASSPTEVAFF TRBJ1-1 TRBV2 - -
TGTGCCAGCAGTCAATTCCGGGGGGGGGACGAGCAGTACTTC CASSQFRGGDEQYF TRBJ2-7 TRBV5-4 - TRBD2
TGTGCCAGCAGGCAAAGGGCGTCCTACGAGCAGTACTTC CASRQRASYEQYF TRBJ2-7 TRBV28 - -
TGTGCCAGCAGTTACGGAGGAGGGCTGGGCTATGGCTACACCTTC CASSYGGGLGYGYTF TRBJ1-2 TRBV6-5 many -
TGTGCCAGCACCTCCTGGGGGGAGACTAATGAAAAACTGTTTTTT CASTSWGETNEKLFF TRBJ1-4 TRBV28 few -
TGTGCCAGCAGTTTAGTCGGACAGGGGTTAGGAAACACCATATATTTT CASSLVGQGLGNTIYF TRBJ1-3 TRBV28 - TRBD1
TGTGCCAGCTCACCGGGGCAGACTTATGGCTACACCTTC CASSPGQTYGYTF TRBJ1-2 TRBV18 - -
TGTGCCAGCAGCTTAGAGTTGGCGTCCTACAATGAGCAGTTCTTC CASSLELASYNEQFF TRBJ2-1 TRBV7-9 once -
TGTGCCAGCAGACAGCTCAGTGGGATATATGGCTACACCTTC CASRQLSGIYGYTF TRBJ1-2 TRBV28 - -
TGTGCCAGTAGTCCGGGGCATGGGCAGTACTTC CASSPGHGQYF TRBJ2-7 TRBV19 few -
TGTGCCAGCAGCCCGGACCGCTGGCGGCAGTTCTTC CASSPDRWRQFF TRBJ2-1 TRBV7-6 - -
TGCGCCAGCAGCCAAAACCACAGGAACACTGAAGCTTTCTTT CASSQNHRNTEAFF TRBJ1-1 TRBV4-3 few -
TGTGCCAGCAGTGAACGGGAGGACACCGGCTACACCTTC CASSEREDTGYTF TRBJ1-2 TRBV6-5 - -
TGTGCCAGCAGTTCCCAGAGCTACGAGCAGTACTTC CASSSQSYEQYF TRBJ2-7 TRBV28 - -
TGTGCCAGTAGTACGTCCGCGGCTTGGCAGCCCCAGCATTTT CASSTSAAWQPQHF TRBJ1-5 TRBV19 - -
TGCGCCAGCAGCTCAAGTCCAGGGGAGAACACTGAAGCTTTCTTT CASSSSPGENTEAFF TRBJ1-1 TRBV5-1 - -
TGTGCCAGCAGTGTAGGCAAGGGCAGCACCGGGGAGCTGTTTTTT CASSVGKGSTGELFF TRBJ2-2 TRBV2 - -